This entry features one T cell receptor beta chain sequence. The antigen is undetermined. This sample is part of a study of OX40 agonist ivuxolimab in advanced cancers. Study summary: Patients in dose escalation had liver, melanoma, kidney or head and neck cancers. Previous treatment with anti-PD-1, anti-PD-L1 or anti-CTLA-4 therapy was allowed; 40% had received some. Overall study findings and caveats: Normalized T-cell clonal expansion was also low in a subset of nonresponders.

Baseline, cycle 4 day 1, and cycle 7 day 1 were the blood sampling points. Germline loops: CDR1 KGHSH, CDR2 LQKENI. The CDR3 totals 13 residues. V lost 1 base and J 5 bases, leaving 8 bases between the germline ends. Only in-frame clones appear in the TCRdb table, and some are missing; sequencing was by immunoSEQ multiplex PCR. This table holds tens of thousands of clones, approximately 90% found once. The sequence derives from an adult with an advanced solid tumor such as melanoma, head and neck, liver or kidney cancer. The rearrangement links TRBV18 to TRBJ1-1; D is uncertain. The sample was CD4+ or CD8+ T cells sorted from blood, taken in a trial of the OX40 agonist ivuxolimab. CDR3 residues: CASSPQARTEAFF. The CDR3 DNA reads as TGTGCCAGCTCACCACAGGCGAGGACTGAAGCTTTCTTT.